This paragraph reports one TCR beta chain. Its antigen is not identified. Unique molecular identifiers had been added to the TCR beta cDNA libraries. TCRdb independently ran MiXCR on the PCR reads; one entry per CDR3 protein. The sample includes some 890,000 distinct CDR3 sequences, 53% seen only once; the top ten take under 6%. These data are taken from a study of post-analysis software for immune sequencing data. Study-level information: In terms of disease course, relapsing-remitting, secondary progressive and progressive-relapsing multiple sclerosis were included. Study-level findings and limits: Normalized Chao1 diversity in multiple sclerosis patients fell significantly below that of controls. Batch-mates among the samples co-clustered strongly by F measure. TRBV5-6, TRBV5-1 and TRBV20-1 were among several TRBV segments more frequent in patients than controls.

Germline lookup yields CDR1 ENHRY and CDR2 SYGVKD. V was cut by 3 bases and J by 1 base, with 12 bases left in between. This CDR3 is built from 15 residues. Sequenced material: blood. This chain joins TRBV10-3 and TRBJ1-2; a possible D gene is TRBD1 (5 bases). This sequence originates from a girl between 10 and 17 years old with multiple sclerosis. DNA of the CDR3: TGTGCCATCAGTGAAGCCGGGGGGTTTAACTATGGCTACACCTTC. Its protein is CAISEAGGFNYGYTF.